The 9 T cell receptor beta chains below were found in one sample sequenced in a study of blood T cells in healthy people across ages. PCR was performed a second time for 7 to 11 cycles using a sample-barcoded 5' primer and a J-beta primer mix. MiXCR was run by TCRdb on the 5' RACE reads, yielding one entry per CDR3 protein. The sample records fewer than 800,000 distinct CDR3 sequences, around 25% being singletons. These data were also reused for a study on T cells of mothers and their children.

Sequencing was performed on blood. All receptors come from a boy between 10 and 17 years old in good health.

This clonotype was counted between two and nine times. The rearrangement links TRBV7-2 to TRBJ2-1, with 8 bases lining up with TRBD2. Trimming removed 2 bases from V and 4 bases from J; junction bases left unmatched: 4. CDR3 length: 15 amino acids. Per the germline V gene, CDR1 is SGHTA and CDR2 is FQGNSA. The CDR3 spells CASSLYGGVYNEQFF. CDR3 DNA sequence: TGTGCCAGCAGCTTATACGGGGGGGTATACAATGAGCAGTTCTTC.

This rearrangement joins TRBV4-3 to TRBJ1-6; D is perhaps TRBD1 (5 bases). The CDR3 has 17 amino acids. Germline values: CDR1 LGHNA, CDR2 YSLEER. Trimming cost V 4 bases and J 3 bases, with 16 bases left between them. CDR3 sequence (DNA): TGCGCCAGCAGCCCGTGGCCCAGGGAGGACTATAATTCACCCCTCCACTTT. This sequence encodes CASSPWPREDYNSPLHF.

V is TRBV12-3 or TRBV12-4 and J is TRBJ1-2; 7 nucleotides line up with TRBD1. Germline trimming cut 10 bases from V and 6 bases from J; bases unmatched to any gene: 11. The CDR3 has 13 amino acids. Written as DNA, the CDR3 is TGTGCCACTGTGCCGGGACAGCAAAATGGCTACACCTTC. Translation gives CATVPGQQNGYTF.

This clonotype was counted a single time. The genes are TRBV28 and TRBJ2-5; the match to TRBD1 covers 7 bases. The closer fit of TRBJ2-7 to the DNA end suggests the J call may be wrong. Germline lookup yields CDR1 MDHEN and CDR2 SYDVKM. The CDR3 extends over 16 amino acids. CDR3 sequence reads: CASSFNPWTGSYEQYF. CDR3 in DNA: TGTGCCAGCAGTTTCAACCCATGGACAGGCTCCTACGAGCAGTACTTC.

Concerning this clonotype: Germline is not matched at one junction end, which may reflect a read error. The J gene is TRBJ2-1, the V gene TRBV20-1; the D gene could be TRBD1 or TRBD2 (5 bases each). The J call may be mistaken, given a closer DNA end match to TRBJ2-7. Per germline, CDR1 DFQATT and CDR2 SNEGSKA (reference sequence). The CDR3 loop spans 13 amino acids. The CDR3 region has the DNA TGCAGTGCTGCCCGGGACCAGGGTTACGGGCAGTACTTC. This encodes CSAARDQGYGQYF.

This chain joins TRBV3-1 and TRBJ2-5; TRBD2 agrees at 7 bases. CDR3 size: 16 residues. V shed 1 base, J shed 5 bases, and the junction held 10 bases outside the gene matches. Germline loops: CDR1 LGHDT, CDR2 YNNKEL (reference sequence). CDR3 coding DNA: TGTGCCAGCAGCCAAGCGACTAGCCCGGCTCGTGAGACCCAGTACTTC. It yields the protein CASSQATSPARETQYF.

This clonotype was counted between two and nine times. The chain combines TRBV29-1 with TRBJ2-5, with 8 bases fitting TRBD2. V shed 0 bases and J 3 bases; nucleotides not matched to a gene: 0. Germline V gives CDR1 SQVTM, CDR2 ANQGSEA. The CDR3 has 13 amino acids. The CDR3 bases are TGCAGCGTTGAAGATAGCGGGGAAGAGACCCAGTACTTC. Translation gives CSVEDSGEETQYF.

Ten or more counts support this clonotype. The CDR3 DNA is TGTGCCAGCAGTTTCTTAGCCGGGGAGCTGTTTTTT. It codes for CASSFLAGELFF. The chain is built from TRBV12-3 or TRBV12-4 and TRBJ2-2, with no clear D. The V end lost 3 bases, the J end lost 6 bases, and 5 bases lay between the germline ends. The CDR3 spans 12 residues.

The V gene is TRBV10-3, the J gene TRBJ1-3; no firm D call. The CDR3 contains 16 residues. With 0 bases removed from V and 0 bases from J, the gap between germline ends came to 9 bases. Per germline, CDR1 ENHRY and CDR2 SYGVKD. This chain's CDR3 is CAISESGPSSGNTIYF. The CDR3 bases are TGTGCCATCAGTGAGTCGGGCCCGAGCTCTGGAAACACCATATATTTT.